This TCR beta chain originates from a study of PD-1 blockade in classical Hodgkin lymphoma. The CDR3 is made up of 15 amino acids. V dropped 4 bases and J dropped 0; count of bases not matched to a gene: 4. The germline CDR1 and CDR2 sequences are SGDLS and YYNGEE. Whole-study results and caveats: Newly diagnosed patients were said to have less baseline TCR diversity than healthy donors did. Why the repertoires differ is still unclear, perhaps disease activity or prior therapy. Whereas CD4+ TCR diversity had risen significantly by C4D1, CD8+ TCR diversity had not.

Using immunoSEQ multiplex PCR, the repertoire was profiled, and TCRdb retains in-frame clones only, with some absent. Of 80,000 to 100,000 clones listed, roughly 92% are singletons. As regards this clone: Its antigen is undetermined.

Relapse was seen in all patients after autologous stem cell transplantation, and brentuximab vedotin exposure was variable. Best response was recorded as complete response, partial response or progressive disease. The input for sequencing was peripheral blood mononuclear cells (PBMCs), taken at baseline. This clonotype originated in a human donor with classical Hodgkin lymphoma. The genes are TRBV9 and TRBJ1-5; TRBD1 matches at 7 bases. The CDR3 reads CASSRGQYSNQPQHF. The CDR3 coding sequence is TGTGCCAGCAGCAGGGGACAGTATAGCAATCAGCCCCAGCATTTT.